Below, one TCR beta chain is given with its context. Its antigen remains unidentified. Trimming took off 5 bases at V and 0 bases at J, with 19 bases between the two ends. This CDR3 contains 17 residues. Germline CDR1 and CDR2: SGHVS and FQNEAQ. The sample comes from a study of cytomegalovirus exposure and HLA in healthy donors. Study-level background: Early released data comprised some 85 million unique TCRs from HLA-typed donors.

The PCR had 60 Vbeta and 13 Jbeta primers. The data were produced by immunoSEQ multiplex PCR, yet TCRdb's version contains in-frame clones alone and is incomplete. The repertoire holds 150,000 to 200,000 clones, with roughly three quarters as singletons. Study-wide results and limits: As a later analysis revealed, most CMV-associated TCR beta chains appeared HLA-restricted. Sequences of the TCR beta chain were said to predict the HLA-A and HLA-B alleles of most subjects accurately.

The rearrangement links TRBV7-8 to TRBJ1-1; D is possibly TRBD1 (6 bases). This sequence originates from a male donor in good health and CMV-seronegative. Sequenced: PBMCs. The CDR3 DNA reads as TGTGCCAGCAGCCTAACAAAAATGGACAGCATGAACACTGAAGCTTTCTTT. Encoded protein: CASSLTKMDSMNTEAFF.